This TCR beta chain appears in the sequencing data of a study of PD-1 blockade in classical Hodgkin lymphoma. Study-wide results and caveats: Complete responders started with a diversity level that resembled newly diagnosed patients at baseline.

The CDR3 sequence is 13 residues long. Trimming pared 0 bases from V and 5 bases from J, leaving 10 bases between. Germline-derived CDR1 and CDR2 are SQVTM and ANQGSEA. All trial patients relapsed after autologous stem cell transplantation. Classifying best responses yielded complete response, partial response or progressive disease. On this clone: Its antigen is undetermined.

Sequencing was performed with immunoSEQ multiplex PCR; in TCRdb, only in-frame clones are kept and a portion is missing. The sample has about 100,000 clones; 80% to 90% are singletons. The genes are TRBV29-1 and TRBJ1-2; no clear D gene. The sequencing here drew on peripheral blood mononuclear cells (PBMCs), taken before the second cycle of nivolumab. The clonotype originates from a human donor with classical Hodgkin lymphoma. The CDR3 loop is CSVEEGGGYGYTF. CDR3 sequence (DNA): TGCAGCGTTGAAGAGGGAGGCGGGTATGGCTACACCTTC.